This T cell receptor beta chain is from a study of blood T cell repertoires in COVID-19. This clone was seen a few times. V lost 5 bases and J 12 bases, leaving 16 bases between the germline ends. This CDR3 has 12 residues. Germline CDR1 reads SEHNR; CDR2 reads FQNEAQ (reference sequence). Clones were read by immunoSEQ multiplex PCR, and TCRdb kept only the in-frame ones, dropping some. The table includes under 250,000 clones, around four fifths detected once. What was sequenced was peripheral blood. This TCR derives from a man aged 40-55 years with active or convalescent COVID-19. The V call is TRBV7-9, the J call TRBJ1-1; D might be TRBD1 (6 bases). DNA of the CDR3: TGTGCCAGCAGCCATGGACAGAAGAGCCCTTTCTTT. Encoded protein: CASSHGQKSPFF.